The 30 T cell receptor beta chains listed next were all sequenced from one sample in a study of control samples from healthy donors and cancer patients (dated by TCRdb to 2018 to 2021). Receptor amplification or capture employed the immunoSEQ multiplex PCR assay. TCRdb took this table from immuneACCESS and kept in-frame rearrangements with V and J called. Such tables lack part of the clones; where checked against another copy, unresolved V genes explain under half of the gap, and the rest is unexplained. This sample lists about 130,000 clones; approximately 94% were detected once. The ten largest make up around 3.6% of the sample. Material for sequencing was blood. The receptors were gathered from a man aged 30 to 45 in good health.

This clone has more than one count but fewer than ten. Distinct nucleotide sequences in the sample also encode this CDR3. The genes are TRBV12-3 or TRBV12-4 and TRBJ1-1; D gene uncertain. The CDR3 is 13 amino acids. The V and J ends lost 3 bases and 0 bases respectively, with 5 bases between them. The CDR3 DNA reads TGTGCCAGCAGTTTTGGCCTGAACACTGAAGCTTTCTTT. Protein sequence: CASSFGLNTEAFF.

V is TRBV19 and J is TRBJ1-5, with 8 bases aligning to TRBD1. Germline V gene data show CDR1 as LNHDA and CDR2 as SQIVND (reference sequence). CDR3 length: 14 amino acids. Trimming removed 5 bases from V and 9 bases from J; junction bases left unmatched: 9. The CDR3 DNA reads TGTGCCAGTAGTTCTGGACAGGGCCCAGTGCCCCAGCATTTT. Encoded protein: CASSSGQGPVPQHF.

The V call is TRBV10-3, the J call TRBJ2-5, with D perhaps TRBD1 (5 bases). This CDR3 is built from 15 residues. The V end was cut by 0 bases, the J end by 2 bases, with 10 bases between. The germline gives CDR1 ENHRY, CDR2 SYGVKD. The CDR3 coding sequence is TGTGCCATCAGTGAGTCGACAGTGCGTCAAGAGACCCAGTACTTC. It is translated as CAISESTVRQETQYF.

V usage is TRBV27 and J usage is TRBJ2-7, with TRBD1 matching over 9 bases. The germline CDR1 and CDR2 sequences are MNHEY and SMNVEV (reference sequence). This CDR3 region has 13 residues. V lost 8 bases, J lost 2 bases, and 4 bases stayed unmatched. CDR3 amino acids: CASGTGWPYEQYF. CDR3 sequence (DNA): TGTGCCAGCGGGACAGGGTGGCCCTACGAGCAGTACTTC.

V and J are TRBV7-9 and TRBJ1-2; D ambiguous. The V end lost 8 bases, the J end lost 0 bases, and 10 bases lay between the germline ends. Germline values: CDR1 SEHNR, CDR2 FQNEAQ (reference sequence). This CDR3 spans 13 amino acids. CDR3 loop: CASGPGANYGYTF. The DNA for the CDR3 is TGTGCCAGCGGACCGGGAGCTAACTATGGCTACACCTTC.

The CDR3 bases are TGCGCCAGCAGCTTGGAGGGAAAGTATGGCTACACCTTC. It yields the protein CASSLEGKYGYTF. The rearrangement links TRBV5-1 to TRBJ1-2; D is unclear. The CDR3 is 13 amino acids. Germline-derived CDR1 and CDR2 are SGHRS and YFSETQ. Trimming removed 0 bases from V and 5 bases from J, with 8 bases in between.

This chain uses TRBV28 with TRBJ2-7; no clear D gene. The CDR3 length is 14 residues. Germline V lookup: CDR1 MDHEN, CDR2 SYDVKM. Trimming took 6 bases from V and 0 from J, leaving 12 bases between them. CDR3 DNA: TGTGCCAGCAGCCCCGTTCAACCCTCCTACGAGCAGTACTTC. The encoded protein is CASSPVQPSYEQYF. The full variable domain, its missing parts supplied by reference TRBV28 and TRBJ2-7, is DVKVTQSSRYLVKRTGEKVFLECVQDMDHENMFWYRQDPGLGLRLIYFSYDVKMKEKGDIPEGYSVSREKKERFSLILESASTNQTSMYLCASSPVQPSYEQYFGPGTRLTVT.

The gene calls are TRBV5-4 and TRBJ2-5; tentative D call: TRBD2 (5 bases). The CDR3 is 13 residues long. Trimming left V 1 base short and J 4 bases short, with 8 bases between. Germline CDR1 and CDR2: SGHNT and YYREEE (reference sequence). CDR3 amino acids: CASSLNGVETQYF. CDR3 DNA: TGTGCCAGCAGCTTGAACGGGGTAGAGACCCAGTACTTC. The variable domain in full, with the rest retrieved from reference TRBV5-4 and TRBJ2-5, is ETGVTQSPTHLIKTRGQQVTLRCSSQSGHNTVSWYQQALGQGPQFIFQYYREEENGRGNFPPRFSGLQFPNYSSELNVNALELDDSALYLCASSLNGVETQYFGPGTRLLVL.

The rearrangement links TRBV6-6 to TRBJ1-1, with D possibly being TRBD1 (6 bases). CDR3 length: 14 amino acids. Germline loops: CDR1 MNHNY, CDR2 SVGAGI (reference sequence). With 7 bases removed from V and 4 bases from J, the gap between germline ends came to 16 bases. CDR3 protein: CASILNQGPTEAFF. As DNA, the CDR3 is TGTGCCAGCATCTTAAACCAGGGGCCCACTGAAGCTTTCTTT.

CDR3 loop: CATSRGGTLSYEQYF. The CDR3 DNA reads TGTGCCACCAGCAGGGGGGGGACGCTCTCCTACGAGCAGTACTTC. J is TRBJ2-7 and V is TRBV15; 7 bases agree with TRBD2. Germline trimming cut 3 bases from V and 0 bases from J; bases unmatched to any gene: 5. The CDR3 is made up of 15 amino acids. Germline values: CDR1 LNHNV, CDR2 YYDKDF (reference sequence).

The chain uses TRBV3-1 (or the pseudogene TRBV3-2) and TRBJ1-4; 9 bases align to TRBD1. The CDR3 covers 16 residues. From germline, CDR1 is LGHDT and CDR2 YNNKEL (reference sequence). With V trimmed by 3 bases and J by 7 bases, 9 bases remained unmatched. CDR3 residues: CASSQASGTGSEKLFF. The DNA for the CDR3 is TGTGCCAGCAGCCAGGCATCCGGGACAGGGAGTGAAAAACTGTTTTTT.

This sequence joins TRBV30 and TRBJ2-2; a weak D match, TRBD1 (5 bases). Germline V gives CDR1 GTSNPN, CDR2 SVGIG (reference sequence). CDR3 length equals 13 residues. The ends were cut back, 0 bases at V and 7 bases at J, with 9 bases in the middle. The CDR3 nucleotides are TGTGCCTGGAGTGTGGGGCCAGGCGGGGAGCTGTTTTTT. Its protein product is CAWSVGPGGELFF.

CDR3 nucleotides: TGTGCCAGCAGCTTAGGGGAGAACGAGCAGTACTTC. It is translated as CASSLGENEQYF. The V call is TRBV7-9, the J call TRBJ2-7; D is perhaps TRBD2 (5 bases). V was shortened by 1 base and J by 5 bases, with 6 bases between the two germline ends. CDR3 size: 12 residues. Per germline, CDR1 SEHNR and CDR2 FQNEAQ (reference sequence).

CDR3 sequence reads: CASSYPGGRDTEAFF. The CDR3 DNA reads as TGTGCCAGCAGTTACCCGGGGGGCCGGGACACTGAAGCTTTCTTT. The chain links TRBV6-6 to TRBJ1-1, with a weak D call TRBD1 (6 bases). This CDR3 spans 15 amino acids. CDR1 is MNHNY and CDR2 is SVGAGI in the germline V gene (reference sequence). Trimming removed 2 bases at V and 3 bases at J, with 13 bases between.

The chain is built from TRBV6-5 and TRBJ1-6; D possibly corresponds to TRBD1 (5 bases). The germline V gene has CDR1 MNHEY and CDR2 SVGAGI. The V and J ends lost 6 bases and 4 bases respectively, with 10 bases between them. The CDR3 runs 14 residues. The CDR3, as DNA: TGTGCCAGCAGCTACGACAGTTATAATTCACCCCTCCACTTT. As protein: CASSYDSYNSPLHF.

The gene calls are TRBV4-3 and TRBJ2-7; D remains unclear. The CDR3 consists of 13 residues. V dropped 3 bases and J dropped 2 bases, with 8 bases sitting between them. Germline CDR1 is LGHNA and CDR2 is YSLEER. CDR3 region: CASSHRQTYEQYF. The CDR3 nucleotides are TGCGCCAGCAGCCACAGACAAACCTACGAGCAGTACTTC.

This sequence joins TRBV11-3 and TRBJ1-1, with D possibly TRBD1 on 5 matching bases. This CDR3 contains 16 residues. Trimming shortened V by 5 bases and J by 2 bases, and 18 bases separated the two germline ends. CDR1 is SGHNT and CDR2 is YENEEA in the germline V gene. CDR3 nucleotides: TGTGCCAGCAGCGCGAAGGAGGGACCACCAAACACTGAAGCTTTCTTT. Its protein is CASSAKEGPPNTEAFF.

CDR3 bases: TGTGCCAGCAGCCACCGAGGGATCACTGAAGCTTTCTTT. This gives the protein CASSHRGITEAFF. This sequence joins TRBV7-2 and TRBJ1-1; D call uncertain. The CDR3 covers 13 residues. With 5 bases removed from V and 4 bases from J, the gap between germline ends came to 11 bases. Germline CDR1 reads SGHTA; CDR2 reads FQGNSA.

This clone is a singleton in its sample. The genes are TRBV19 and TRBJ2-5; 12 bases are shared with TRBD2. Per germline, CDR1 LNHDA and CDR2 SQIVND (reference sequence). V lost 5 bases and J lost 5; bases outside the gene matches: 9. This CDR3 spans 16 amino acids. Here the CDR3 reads CASSLTWTSGEETQYF. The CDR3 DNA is TGTGCCAGTAGTCTAACCTGGACTAGCGGGGAGGAGACCCAGTACTTC.

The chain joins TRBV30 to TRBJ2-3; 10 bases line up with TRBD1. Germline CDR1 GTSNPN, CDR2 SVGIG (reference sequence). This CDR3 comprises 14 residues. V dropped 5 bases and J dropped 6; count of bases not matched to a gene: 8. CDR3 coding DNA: TGTGCCTGGGCGGGACAGGGGATACTGGATACGCAGTATTTT. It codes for CAWAGQGILDTQYF.

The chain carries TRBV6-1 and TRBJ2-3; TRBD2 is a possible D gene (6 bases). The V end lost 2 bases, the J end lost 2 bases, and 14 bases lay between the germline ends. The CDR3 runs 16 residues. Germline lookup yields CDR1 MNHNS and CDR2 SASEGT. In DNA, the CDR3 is TGTGCCAGCAGTGAATTGGTAGCGGCCCTCACAGATACGCAGTATTTT. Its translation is CASSELVAALTDTQYF.

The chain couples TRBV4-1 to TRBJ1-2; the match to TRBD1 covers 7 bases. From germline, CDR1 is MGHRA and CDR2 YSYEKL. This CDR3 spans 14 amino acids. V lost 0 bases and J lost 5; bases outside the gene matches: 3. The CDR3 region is CASSQETRGYGYTF. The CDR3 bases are TGCGCCAGCAGCCAAGAAACCAGGGGGTATGGCTACACCTTC.

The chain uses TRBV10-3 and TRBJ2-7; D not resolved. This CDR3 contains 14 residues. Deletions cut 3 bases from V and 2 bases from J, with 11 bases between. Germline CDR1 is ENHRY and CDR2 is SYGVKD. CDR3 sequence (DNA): TGTGCCATCAGTGACCCCCAGAGAACCTACGAGCAGTACTTC. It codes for CAISDPQRTYEQYF.

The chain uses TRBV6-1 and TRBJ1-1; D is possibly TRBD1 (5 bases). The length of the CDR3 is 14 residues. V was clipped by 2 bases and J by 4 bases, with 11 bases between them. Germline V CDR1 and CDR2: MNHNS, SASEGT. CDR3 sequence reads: CASSETARGTEAFF. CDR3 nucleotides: TGTGCCAGCAGTGAAACAGCAAGGGGCACTGAAGCTTTCTTT.

The DNA of the CDR3 is TGTGCCAGCAGTGCCCAGACAGGGCAAGAGACCCAGTACTTC. This gives the protein CASSAQTGQETQYF. The V and J genes are TRBV2 and TRBJ2-5; 7 nucleotides line up with TRBD1. Per germline, CDR1 SNHLY and CDR2 FYNNEI. The CDR3 has 14 amino acids. The V and J ends lost 4 bases and 2 bases, in that order; junction bases with no gene match: 4.

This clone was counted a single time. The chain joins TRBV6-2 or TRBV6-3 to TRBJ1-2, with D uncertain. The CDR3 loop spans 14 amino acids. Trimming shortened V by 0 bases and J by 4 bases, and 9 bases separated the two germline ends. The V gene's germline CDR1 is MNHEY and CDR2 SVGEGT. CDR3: CASSYSPDLYGYTF. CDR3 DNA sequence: TGTGCCAGCAGTTACTCGCCGGATCTCTATGGCTACACCTTC.

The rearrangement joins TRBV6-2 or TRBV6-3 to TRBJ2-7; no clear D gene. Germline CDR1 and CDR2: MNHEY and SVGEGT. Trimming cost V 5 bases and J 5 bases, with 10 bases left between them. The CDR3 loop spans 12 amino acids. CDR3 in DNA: TGTGCCAGCAGTCAGGTGAGGCACGAGCAGTACTTC. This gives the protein CASSQVRHEQYF.

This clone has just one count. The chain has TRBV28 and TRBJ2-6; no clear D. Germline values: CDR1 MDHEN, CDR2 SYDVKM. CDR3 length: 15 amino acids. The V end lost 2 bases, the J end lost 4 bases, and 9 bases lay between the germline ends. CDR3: CASSLSPAGANVLTF. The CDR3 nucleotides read TGTGCCAGCAGTTTAAGTCCCGCCGGGGCCAACGTCCTGACTTTC. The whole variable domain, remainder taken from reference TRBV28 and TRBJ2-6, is DVKVTQSSRYLVKRTGEKVFLECVQDMDHENMFWYRQDPGLGLRLIYFSYDVKMKEKGDIPEGYSVSREKKERFSLILESASTNQTSMYLCASSLSPAGANVLTFGAGSRLTVL.

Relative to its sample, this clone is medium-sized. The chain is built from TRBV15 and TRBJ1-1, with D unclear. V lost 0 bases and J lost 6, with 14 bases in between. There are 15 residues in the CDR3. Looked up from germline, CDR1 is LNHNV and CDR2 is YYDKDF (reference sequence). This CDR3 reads CATSRDRADPPEAFF. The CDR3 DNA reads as TGTGCCACCAGCAGAGATCGGGCAGATCCCCCTGAAGCTTTCTTT.

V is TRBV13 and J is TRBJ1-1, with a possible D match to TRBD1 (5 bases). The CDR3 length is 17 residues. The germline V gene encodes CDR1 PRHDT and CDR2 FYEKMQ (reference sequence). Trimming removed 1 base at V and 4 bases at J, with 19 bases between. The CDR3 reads CASSLVAGGTATTEAFF. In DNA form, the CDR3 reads TGTGCCAGCAGCTTAGTTGCCGGGGGAACAGCCACCACTGAAGCTTTCTTT.